These T cell receptor beta chains were read from a single sample in a study of beta chain features in type 1 diabetes. Measured with immunoSEQ multiplex PCR; TCRdb has only the in-frame clones, and not every one. The sample has hundreds of thousands of clones, roughly 13% seen once. The sequenced sample consisted of naive CD4+ T cells from blood. These receptors were collected from a man aged 18 to 35 with type 1 diabetes. Both conserved end residues are trimmed from each CDR3.

v_gene	j_gene	CDR3aa
TRBV29-1	TRBJ1-1	SMWDSPDTEAF
TRBV15	TRBJ2-5	ATSREGTVLGDQY
TRBV7-8	TRBJ1-5	ASSPVYGTEVLYSNQPQH
TRBV5-6	TRBJ1-5	ASSLGQGGPQH
TRBV6-5	TRBJ2-3	ASRVGGTDTQY
TRBV19	TRBJ2-7	ASSIGGTGAYEQY
TRBV19	TRBJ1-2	ASSPGQPGYT
TRBV29-1	TRBJ1-2	SVDRYYGYT
TRBV6-1	TRBJ1-1	ASRMNTEAF
TRBV15	TRBJ1-5	ATSKGQGNQPQH
TRBV5-4	TRBJ2-5	ASSLAGSRETQY
TRBV6-6	TRBJ2-7	ASWERSRGEQY
TRBV5-1	TRBJ1-1	ASSSSQGTEAF
TRBV2	TRBJ2-1	ASRLAGYNEQF
TRBV27	TRBJ1-5	ASSWDGNQPQH
TRBV11-2	TRBJ2-1	ASSTTSSGTASYNEQF
TRBV6-5	TRBJ1-1	ASSPQGKNTEAF
TRBV19	TRBJ1-2	ASSMVQGRPNYGYT
TRBV30	TRBJ1-6	AWTHMGSPLH
TRBV30	TRBJ1-5	AWSLGQRSNQPQH
TRBV27	TRBJ1-1	ASSLGQGGAEAF
TRBV5-1	TRBJ2-1	ASSLIGTTYNEQF
TRBV7-3	TRBJ2-7	ASSPTSGPYEQY
TRBV9	TRBJ1-1	ASSNSRGREAF
TRBV5-1	TRBJ2-3	ASSLVGDTQY
TRBV30	TRBJ2-6	AWSAGRPNSGANVLT
TRBV7-9	TRBJ1-1	ASSLITGTDAF
TRBV5-1	TRBJ2-3	ASSLTPEGDTQY
TRBV10-3	TRBJ1-1	AIMASLNTEAF
TRBV5-1	TRBJ2-7	ASSGGQGINEQY
TRBV27	TRBJ1-5	ASSSGRGGQPQH
TRBV10-2	TRBJ2-5	ASSESSLGGTQY
TRBV30	TRBJ1-5	AWSTGTRDQPQH
TRBV7-9	TRBJ2-7	ASSFGQGSSYEQY
TRBV4-1	TRBJ2-1	ASSQDDRTAFNNEQF
TRBV28	TRBJ1-4	ASSLSGARNEKLF
TRBV6-5	TRBJ2-7	ASSYRGERQY
TRBV5-6	TRBJ2-4	ASSPSRLGGQNIQY
TRBV2	TRBJ2-6	ASSQGAGANVLT
TRBV5-1	TRBJ2-7	ASSRAPEDEQY